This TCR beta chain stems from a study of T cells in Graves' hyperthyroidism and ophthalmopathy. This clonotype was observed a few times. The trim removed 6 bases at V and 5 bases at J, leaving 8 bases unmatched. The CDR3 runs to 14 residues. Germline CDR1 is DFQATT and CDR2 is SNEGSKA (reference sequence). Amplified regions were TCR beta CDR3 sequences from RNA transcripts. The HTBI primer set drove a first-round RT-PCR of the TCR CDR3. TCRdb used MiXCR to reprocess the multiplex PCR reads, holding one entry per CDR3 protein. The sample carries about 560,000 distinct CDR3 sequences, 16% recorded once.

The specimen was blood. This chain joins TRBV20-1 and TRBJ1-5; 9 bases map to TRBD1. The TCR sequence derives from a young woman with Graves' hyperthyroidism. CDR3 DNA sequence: TGCAGTGCCAAAACAGGGGGCTCCCATCAGCCCCAGCATTTT. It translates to CSAKTGGSHQPQHF.